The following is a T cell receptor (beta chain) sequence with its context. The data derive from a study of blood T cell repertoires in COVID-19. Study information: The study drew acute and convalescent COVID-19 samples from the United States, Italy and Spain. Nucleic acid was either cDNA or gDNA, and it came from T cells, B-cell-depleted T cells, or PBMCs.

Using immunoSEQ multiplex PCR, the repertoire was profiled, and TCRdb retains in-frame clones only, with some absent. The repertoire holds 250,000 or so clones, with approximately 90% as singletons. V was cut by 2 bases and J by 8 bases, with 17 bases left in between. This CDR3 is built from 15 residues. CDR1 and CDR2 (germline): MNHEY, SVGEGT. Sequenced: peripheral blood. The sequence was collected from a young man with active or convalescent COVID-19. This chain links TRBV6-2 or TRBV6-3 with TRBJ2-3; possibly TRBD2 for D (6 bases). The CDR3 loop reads CASSYGGNYAGTQYF. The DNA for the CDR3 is TGTGCCAGCAGTTACGGGGGGAACTATGCTGGTACGCAGTATTTT.